The entry that follows covers one T cell receptor (beta chain) sequence. The specificity of this receptor is unknown. No base quality values were provided; no much bigger clone lies one nucleotide off. The sample's time point label is to be understood as: pretreatment peripheral blood. The cohort comprised about 30 patients with locally advanced or metastatic urothelial carcinoma treated at Memorial Sloan Kettering on a trial protocol. Peripheral blood mononuclear cells were collected pretreatment and during treatment, with between 1 and 8 total time points per patient. The Qiagen DNeasy Blood extraction kit was used to purify genomic DNA from total PBMCs and tumor samples. Collected pretreatment and during treatment, PBMCs were isolated and stored as previously described. The CDR3 contains 15 residues, cysteine and phenylalanine counted. The kept DNA is CDR3 alone, 45 bases in frame from the first base. Trimming accounts for 5 bases at V and 4 bases at J, while the number of junction bases matched to no gene is 6. CDR1 and CDR2 were assigned from the germline V gene as SQVTM and ANQGSEA.

Synthetic TCR analog templates were spiked into each PCR to estimate absolute template abundance from read counts. Using the immunoSEQ assay, TCRbeta CDR3 regions were amplified from genomic DNA with bias-controlled V and J gene primers. Sequencing of rearranged TCRbeta segments was done at approximately 20X coverage. Turning to the authors' computational methods: Sequencing errors were corrected by clustering, and CDR3s were annotated against IMGT so that V, D and J genes could be assigned. Only productive TCRbeta rearrangements were used in downstream analyses, excluding out-of-frame or stop-codon sequences. Clonality was calculated as one minus the Shannon entropy normalized by the log of the number of unique productive sequences. Clones differing between time points or between blood and tumor were identified by Fisher's exact test with Benjamini-Hochberg correction at adjusted p below 0.01. Here the immuneACCESS table is served through TCRdb, limited to in-frame sequences with V and J called. Missing clones are a known gap in these copies; in checked studies unresolved V genes cover under half, and the rest lacks a known reason. The V and J calls and clone size were taken over from that table, and D and trimming were inferred from the DNA. The sample yields approximately 45,000 clones; 75% to 85% were counted once. The ten biggest clones cover roughly 1.8% of the sample.

This entry comes from a study of PD-L1 blockade in urothelial cancer (dated 2017 in TCRdb). Turning to the overall study: Therapy was started in the mid-2010s for all patients, and atezolizumab 1,200 mg was administered intravenously every 3 weeks. About 90% of the roughly 29 patients were identified as males with urothelial cancer of bladder origin, and a prior smoking history was reported by 18 of 29 patients. An ECOG performance status of 0 or 1 was recorded for the patients, and 0 to 3 prior chemotherapy regimens had been received by the patients. Blood samples were analyzed at two time points: 3 weeks after treatment start (second dose) and 6 weeks after treatment start. Blood samples gave a median of around 140,000 T cells and some 83,000 unique TCRs, with a median clonality of approximately 0.078. An exploratory multi-omic analysis was conducted of the somatic, immune and clinical correlates of response to PD-L1 blockade with atezolizumab in urothelial cancer. Pretreatment tumor samples, along with matched peripheral blood collected serially before and after atezolizumab treatment, underwent TCR sequencing. Progression-free survival longer than 6 months counted as durable clinical benefit, and TCR features were additionally tested against both progression-free and overall survival. In the same patients, pretreatment tumors underwent whole exome sequencing and RNA sequencing in addition to TCR sequencing. Durable clinical benefit was achieved by nine patients and was not achieved by 20 patients. Some 29 patients had pretreatment blood TCR-seq, some 25 had at least one posttreatment blood collection, and some 25 had tumor TCR-seq.

General findings and caveats noted by the study authors: Because of the small sample size (n of about 29) and the many exploratory analyses performed, the results are intended to be regarded as hypothesis-generating. At 3 weeks after the start of treatment, tumor-associated TCR clones in peripheral blood had expanded more in patients with durable benefit (n ≈ 20, p = 0.022). Improved progression-free and overall survival was found to be associated with pretreatment peripheral blood TCR clonality below the median.

This specimen consisted of PBMCs, obtained around atezolizumab (anti-PD-L1) treatment. The chain couples TRBV29-1 to TRBJ2-6, with 9 bases aligning to TRBD2. This clonotype originated in a man aged 50 to 60 with urothelial cancer. The CDR3 amino acid sequence is: CSVRGGGGGANVLTF. The sequenced DNA is TGCAGCGTTCGCGGGGGGGGCGGAGGGGCCAACGTCCTGACTTTC.